This T cell receptor (beta chain) was observed in a study of liver allograft versus peripheral blood T cells. In the study overall: The study compared liver allograft T cell receptor repertoires against peripheral blood repertoires of liver transplant recipients.

TCRdb fed the reads into MiXCR, producing one record per CDR3 protein. The sample carries several thousand distinct CDR3 sequences, around 16% recorded once. This clonotype showed up just a few times. Germline values: CDR1 GTSNPN, CDR2 SVGIG (reference sequence). The CDR3 length is 12 residues. With 4 bases clipped from V and 10 bases from J, the junction kept 6 bases outside the gene matches. The clonotype was recovered from a human patient who had a liver transplant. Some T cells here may be from the graft donor. This chain uses TRBV30 with TRBJ2-1; 8 bases align to TRBD1. The CDR3 DNA reads TGTGCCTGGAAGTCAACAGGGGGAGAGCAGTTCTTC. Translated, it gives CAWKSTGGEQFF.